The rows below give T cell receptor beta chains drawn from one sample of a study of CD8+ T cells in alopecia areata. The method was immunoSEQ multiplex PCR; TCRdb's version includes in-frame clones alone and lacks a portion of them. The sample includes some 51,000 clones, 96% seen only once; the top ten take more than 25%. Sequenced material: CD8+ T cells sorted from blood, taken at week 0. The receptor source for this set is a human donor with alopecia areata. Each CDR3 is given with its conserved first and last residue. Fields, in order: J gene, V gene, clone size, D gene, CDR3 DNA, CDR3 protein. The D gene is left open where the match is weak. The size entry is marked missing in some rows and otherwise reads once, few, many or a size class.

>TRBJ2-3|TRBV7-6|.|TRBD2
TGTGCCAGCAGTTTGCGGGGGGGAACAGATACGCAGTATTTT
CASSLRGGTDTQYF
>TRBJ2-3|TRBV4-1|.|TRBD1
TGCGCCAGCAGCCATCCCGGACAGGGGAGCACAGATACGCAGTATTTT
CASSHPGQGSTDTQYF
>TRBJ2-1|TRBV7-8|.|.
TGTGCCAGCAGCTTAGAGGGGGGGAATGAGCAGTTCTTC
CASSLEGGNEQFF
>TRBJ2-1|TRBV27|.|.
TGTGCCAGCAGTCCCTCCCCCGTAAATGAGCAGTTCTTC
CASSPSPVNEQFF
>TRBJ2-5|TRBV5-6|.|.
TGTGCCAGCAGCTTGGGAGATTGGGGGACCCAGTACTTC
CASSLGDWGTQYF
>TRBJ2-7|TRBV15|once|TRBD2
TGTGCCACCAGCGGAGGGACTAGCTCTTCCTACGAGCAGTACTTC
CATSGGTSSSYEQYF
>TRBJ1-4|TRBV18|.|.
TGTGCCAGCTCATCCCGCGGGCCACCGTATGGAGCTAATGAAAAACTGTTTTTT
CASSSRGPPYGANEKLFF
>TRBJ1-2|TRBV27|.|TRBD1
TGTGCCAGCAGTACCCGGGACAGGGGAAACGACCACATGAGCTACACCTTC
CASSTRDRGNDHMSYTF
>TRBJ1-2|TRBV7-9|.|.
TGTGCCAGCAGTCCCGGCGACCCGACTAACTATGGCTACACCTTC
CASSPGDPTNYGYTF
>TRBJ2-3|TRBV2|.|TRBD2
TGTGCCAGCAGCGCCCGGACTAGCGGGGGGGATAGCACAGATACGCAGTATTTT
CASSARTSGGDSTDTQYF
>TRBJ2-5|TRBV9|.|.
TGTGCCAGCAGCGTGGATAGCGGCGGGACCCAGTACTTC
CASSVDSGGTQYF
>TRBJ1-3|TRBV15|once|.
TGTGCCACCAGCAGAGATTGGGGAAGGGAATACTCTGGAAACACCATATATTTT
CATSRDWGREYSGNTIYF
>TRBJ2-5|TRBV7-9|.|.
TGTGCCAGCAGCCCCATCTGGAGAGCAGACGAAGAGACCCAGTACTTC
CASSPIWRADEETQYF
>TRBJ2-5|TRBV7-2|once|.
TGTGCCAGCAGCCTTACACGGGGATTGTTGGAGACCCAGTACTTC
CASSLTRGLLETQYF
>TRBJ1-2|TRBV5-1|once|.
TGCGCCAGCAGCTTGTCAGGGTCCGATGGCTACACCTTC
CASSLSGSDGYTF
>TRBJ1-1|TRBV30|.|.
TGTGCCTGGACCAACGAGGACACTGAAGCTTTCTTT
CAWTNEDTEAFF
>TRBJ2-3|TRBV19|.|TRBD2
TGTGCCAGTAGCGTACTAGCGGGGGCCTCAGATACGCAGTATTTT
CASSVLAGASDTQYF
>TRBJ2-7|TRBV29-1|.|.
TGCAGCGCGCTCTACGAGCAGTACTTC
CSALYEQYF
>TRBJ2-2|TRBV5-1|.|TRBD1
TGCGCCAGCAGCGAGGACAGGACACTAAACACCGGGGAGCTGTTTTTT
CASSEDRTLNTGELFF
>TRBJ1-5|TRBV4-1|.|.
TGCGCCAGCAGCCCCGACCCGGGACACCTCTTTGATCCCCAGCATTTT
CASSPDPGHLFDPQHF
>TRBJ1-4|TRBV4-1|once|.
TGCGCCAGCAGCCAATACAGGGATGGGCTTGCAACTAATGAAAAACTGTTTTTT
CASSQYRDGLATNEKLFF
>TRBJ2-3|TRBV6-5|.|.
TGTGCCAGCAGTTACAACGTCATGGGCACAGATACGCAGTATTTT
CASSYNVMGTDTQYF
>TRBJ2-1|TRBV7-9|.|.
TGTGCCAGCAGCTCTCGAAGGCCCCGGGACAACTACAATGAGCAGTTCTTC
CASSSRRPRDNYNEQFF
>TRBJ2-3|TRBV4-2|.|TRBD2
TGTGCCAGCAGCCAACCTAGCGGGGGCGTCACAGATACGCAGTATTTT
CASSQPSGGVTDTQYF
>TRBJ2-7|TRBV21-1|.|.
TGTGCCAGCAGCAAAGCCCAACACCCCTGGAGCTCCTACGAGCAGTACTTC
CASSKAQHPWSSYEQYF
>TRBJ1-6|TRBV4-3|once|.
TGCGCCAGCAGCCAAGTACCTACGGGTACCTCACCCCTCCACTTT
CASSQVPTGTSPLHF
>TRBJ2-3|TRBV7-9|once|TRBD2
TGTGCCAGCAGCCTCGCGGGGGGGCACGATACGCAGTATTTT
CASSLAGGHDTQYF
>TRBJ2-3|TRBV27|once|.
TGTGCCAGCAGCCCCGTTGGGGGCCTCTTTGATACGCAGTATTTT
CASSPVGGLFDTQYF
>TRBJ2-1|TRBV6-6|.|.
TGTGCCAGCAGTGCAGGACACGAGCAGTTCTTC
CASSAGHEQFF
>TRBJ2-7|TRBV7-9|.|.
TGTGCCAGCAGCTTAGATGCAGGGACCTTCTACGAGCAGTACTTC
CASSLDAGTFYEQYF
>TRBJ2-1|TRBV4-3|.|TRBD2
TGCGCCAGCAGCCCACGGGGGGGGGCCTACAATGAGCAGTTCTTC
CASSPRGGAYNEQFF
>TRBJ2-1|TRBV5-6|.|TRBD2
TGTGCCAGCAGCTTGTTTGCGGGGGACTACATTGAGCAGTTCTTC
CASSLFAGDYIEQFF
>TRBJ2-7|TRBV10-3|once|TRBD2
TGTGCCATCAGTGAAGGGCTAGCGGGGCTCCGCTACGAGCAGTACTTC
CAISEGLAGLRYEQYF
>TRBJ1-3|TRBV15|.|TRBD1
TGTGCCACCAGCACCAGGGGGTCAGGAAACACCATATATTTT
CATSTRGSGNTIYF
>TRBJ1-5|TRBV5-6|.|.
TGTGCCAGCAGCTTGGGCGGGGGTCAGCCCCAGCATTTT
CASSLGGGQPQHF
>TRBJ1-3|TRBV9|.|.
TGTGCCAGCAGCGCCCAAGGTAACACCATATATTTT
CASSAQGNTIYF
>TRBJ2-3|TRBV18|.|TRBD2
TGTGCCAGCTCCCCATTGGCGGGGGAGCCTGATACGCAGTATTTT
CASSPLAGEPDTQYF
>TRBJ1-2|TRBV7-2|.|.
TGTGCCAGCAGCTTAGCGCTTCAGGTCTATGGCTACACCTTC
CASSLALQVYGYTF
>TRBJ2-7|TRBV7-9|.|.
TGTGCCAGCAGCCTCCCTTCTCGGTCCTACGAGCAGTACTTC
CASSLPSRSYEQYF
>TRBJ2-7|TRBV13|once|.
TGTGCCAGCAGCTTATCACCCCACGAGCAGTACTTC
CASSLSPHEQYF
>TRBJ2-2|TRBV4-1|.|.
TGCGCCAGCAGCCACGTGGCCCCCCCCGGGGAGCTGTTTTTT
CASSHVAPPGELFF
>TRBJ2-7|TRBV23-1|.|TRBD1
TGCGCCAGCAGTCAATTGGGACAGGGGAGTTACGAGCAGTACTTC
CASSQLGQGSYEQYF
>TRBJ2-7|TRBV9|.|TRBD1
TGTGCCAGCAGCGTGGGACAGAACTACGAGCAGTACTTC
CASSVGQNYEQYF
>TRBJ2-7|TRBV5-1|.|.
TGCGCCAGCTCCCAAACAGGGTTCTACGAGCAGTACTTC
CASSQTGFYEQYF
>TRBJ1-4|TRBV7-9|.|TRBD1
TGTGCCAGCAGCTTTCGTGATGCCGGGACAGGGGTAGAAAAACTGTTTTTT
CASSFRDAGTGVEKLFF
>TRBJ2-7|TRBV4-3|.|.
TGCGCCAGCAGCCAAGATGGAGGGGGATCCTACGAGCAGTACTTC
CASSQDGGGSYEQYF